This TCR beta chain was found in a study of blood T cell repertoires in COVID-19. Overall study context: Acute and convalescent COVID-19 samples came from the United States, Italy and Spain. In each case, the material was cDNA or gDNA derived from T cells, B-cell-depleted T cells, or PBMCs.

The germline gives CDR1 SGHTA, CDR2 FQGNSA. Trimming cost V 1 base and J 1 base, with 7 bases left between them. The CDR3 sequence is 14 residues long. Under the authors' procedure: The authors estimated nucleated cell counts from reference gene primer amplification. Data came from immunoSEQ multiplex PCR; TCRdb stores just in-frame clones and leaves some out. The D gene and trimming were derived from the DNA, and the V and J assignments and clone size from that table. The sample lists 65,000 to 70,000 clones; just under 80% were seen once. The source material was peripheral blood. The receptor's source is a woman aged 60 to 75 with acute or convalescent COVID-19. This rearrangement joins TRBV7-2 to TRBJ2-5, with D perhaps TRBD2 (5 bases). CDR3 sequence reads: CASSLDGVQETQYF. For the CDR3, the DNA is TGTGCCAGCAGCTTAGACGGGGTCCAAGAGACCCAGTACTTC.